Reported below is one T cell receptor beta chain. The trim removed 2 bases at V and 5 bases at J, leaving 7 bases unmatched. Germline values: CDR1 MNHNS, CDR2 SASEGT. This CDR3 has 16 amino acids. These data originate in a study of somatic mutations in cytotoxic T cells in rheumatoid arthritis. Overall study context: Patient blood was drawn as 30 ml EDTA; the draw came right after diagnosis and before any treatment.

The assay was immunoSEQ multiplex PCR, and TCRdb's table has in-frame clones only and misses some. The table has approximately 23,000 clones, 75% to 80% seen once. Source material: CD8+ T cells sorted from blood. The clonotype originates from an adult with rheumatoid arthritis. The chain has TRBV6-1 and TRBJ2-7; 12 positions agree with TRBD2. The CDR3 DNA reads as TGTGCCAGCAGTGAATTGTCCACTAGCGGGGGGAACGAGCAGTACTTC. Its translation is CASSELSTSGGNEQYF.